This T cell receptor beta chain was captured in a study of T cells in Graves' hyperthyroidism and ophthalmopathy. Study-level points and caveats: Among clonotypes expanded in thyroid above 0.001, most were also found in blood.

To note about this clonotype: Antigen specificity is unknown. A much larger clone lies one base from this, so it may be a read error.

It was RNA transcripts that yielded the amplified TCR beta CDR3 regions. First-round RT-PCR of the TCR CDR3 relied on the HTBI primer set. TCRdb recomputed calls from the multiplex PCR reads with MiXCR, one row per CDR3 protein. The sample holds 500,000 to 600,000 distinct CDR3 sequences, approximately 15% seen once. Uncontrolled infection, other autoimmune disease, pregnancy or lactation excluded patients. Diagnostic assessment was based on clinical symptoms, serum thyroxine and TRAb, thyroid ultrasound and orbital computed tomography. PBMCs were collected from a 10 ml volume of fresh peripheral blood. Germline CDR1 DFQATT, CDR2 SNEGSKA (reference sequence). CDR3 length: 15 residues. The V and J ends lost 3 bases and 5 bases, in that order; junction bases with no gene match: 11.

The TCR was taken from a woman under 30 with Graves' hyperthyroidism. The chain joins TRBV20-1 to TRBJ2-7; 9 bases align to TRBD2. Sequenced input: blood. The CDR3: CSASGLAGRTHEQYF. CDR3 sequence (DNA): TGCAGTGCTAGTGGTCTAGCGGGACGCACCCACGAGCAGTACTTC.